This T cell receptor beta chain is from a study of blood T cell repertoires in COVID-19. Background on the study: T cells, B-cell-depleted T cells, or PBMCs supplied cDNA or gDNA.

Repertoires were generated with immunoSEQ multiplex PCR, while TCRdb's copy carries only in-frame clones and drops some. In the table there are roughly 160,000 clones, just over 90% of which are singletons. What was sequenced was peripheral blood. The TCR sequence derives from a man between 18 and 35 years old with acute or convalescent COVID-19.

In nucleotides, the CDR3 is TGTGCCAGCAGCTTGGAGAGGGATTCTCCACGCCTGTTTTTT. Protein sequence: CASSLERDSPRLFF. The V and J genes are TRBV5-6 and TRBJ1-4; D unclear. In germline, CDR1 is SGHDT, CDR2 YYEEEE. The V end lost 0 bases, the J end lost 14 bases, and 17 bases lay between the germline ends. CDR3 length: 14 residues.